This is a list of T cell receptor beta chains from one sample in a study of T cell repertoires in cytomegalovirus infection. TCRdb called the reads again in MiXCR, with one record for every CDR3 protein. The data show about 250,000 distinct CDR3 sequences, 12% seen once. Source material: PBMCs. These receptors came from a human donor in good health (CMV status not recorded). Some clones in this sample may be carry-over from other donors' samples. Each CDR3 is given with its conserved first and last residue. A D gene is named only where the DNA matches it firmly. Clone size is given for some rows only: seen once, a few or many times, or a class if the clone is expanded.

d_call | j_call | clone_size | v_call | cdr3_nt | cdr3_aa
. | TRBJ1-1 | many | TRBV7-2 | TGTGCCAGCAGCTTGTGGGGGGGGGTGAACACTGAAGCTTTCTTT | CASSLWGGVNTEAFF
. | TRBJ2-1 | few | TRBV29-1 | TGCAGCGCCCGGGTTGGAGGGGGCGATAACAATGAGCAGTTCTTC | CSARVGGGDNNEQFF
. | TRBJ2-5 | many | TRBV7-2 | TGTGCCAGCCGACAGCCGAATCAAGAGACCCAGTACTTC | CASRQPNQETQYF
. | TRBJ2-6 | few | TRBV11-3 | TGTGCCAGCCTGAGGGGGGGTTCTGGGGCCAACGTCCTGACTTTC | CASLRGGSGANVLTF
TRBD1 | TRBJ2-3 | . | TRBV2 | TGTGCCAGCAGTGAAGGGGACAGTCATGTCGATACGCAGTATTTT | CASSEGDSHVDTQYF
TRBD2 | TRBJ2-1 | . | TRBV4-1 | TGCGCCAGCAGCCTTTGGGCAGGACTAGCGGGAGGCGGGGGGTTAGATGAGCAGTTCTTC | CASSLWAGLAGGGGLDEQFF
. | TRBJ2-1 | . | TRBV5-3 | TGTGCCAGAAGCCCTTCCGCGAAGGCCCGCTACAATGAGCAGTTCTTC | CARSPSAKARYNEQFF
TRBD2 | TRBJ2-7 | many | TRBV7-2 | TGTGCCAGCAGCTTAAGCGGGGGAGTCGACGAGCAGTACTTC | CASSLSGGVDEQYF
. | TRBJ2-6 | . | TRBV6-5 | TGTGCCAGCAGTTCGGCAGGGGGGCCCTCTGGGGCCAACGTCCTGACTTTC | CASSSAGGPSGANVLTF
. | TRBJ1-5 | few | TRBV19 | TGTGCCAGTAGTTCTCAGGGAGCCAAACAGCCCCAGCATTTT | CASSSQGAKQPQHF
. | TRBJ2-3 | many | TRBV4-1 | TGCGCCAGCAGCCAAGATATCCCAGATACGCAGTATTTT | CASSQDIPDTQYF
. | TRBJ2-3 | many | TRBV19 | TGTGCCAGTAGGGACACGAGCACAGATACGCAGTATTTT | CASRDTSTDTQYF
TRBD1 | TRBJ1-1 | many | TRBV6-2/TRBV6-3 | TGTGCCAGCAGCCGGGACAGGATGGAGACTGAAGCTTTCTTT | CASSRDRMETEAFF
. | TRBJ2-3 | . | TRBV2 | TGTGCCAGCAGCACGGGATCAGGGGACGCAGATACGCAGTATTTT | CASSTGSGDADTQYF
TRBD2 | TRBJ2-1 | many | TRBV4-3 | TGCGCCAGCAGCCAAGATGTTGGGACTAGCGATTACAATGAGCAGTTCTTC | CASSQDVGTSDYNEQFF